This record concerns one T cell receptor beta chain sequence. Its specificity is unknown. These data belong to a study of cytomegalovirus exposure and HLA in healthy donors. The wider study: The approximately 110 validation repertoires used the same platform as the approximately 700 first-cohort repertoires, a later analysis reported.

Study-level findings and limits: Confirmation was obtained in vitro that a few CMV-associated chains are specific for CMV antigens. It was 164 TCR beta chains that were listed as cytomegalovirus-associated.

Clones were read by immunoSEQ multiplex PCR, and TCRdb kept only the in-frame ones, dropping some. The repertoire consists of some 68,000 clones, with approximately 97% occurring once and the leading ten covering roughly 2.3%. Trimming removed 3 bases from V and 1 base from J, with 9 bases in between. This CDR3 is built from 14 residues. Germline V lookup: CDR1 MDHEN, CDR2 SYDVKM. From the approximately 120-subject validation cohort, which was separate from the approximately 700-subject first cohort, the donors were drawn. This clonotype originated in a young man in good health and CMV-seronegative. Specimen: PBMCs. The rearrangement uses TRBV28 and TRBJ1-1; D ambiguous. CDR3 DNA sequence: TGTGCCAGCAGTTTTCTCCTTAAGAACACTGAAGCTTTCTTT. This codes for CASSFLLKNTEAFF.